Below, 25 T cell receptor beta chains from the same sample are listed, as sequenced in a study of blood T cell repertoires in COVID-19. Produced via immunoSEQ multiplex PCR; TCRdb's table is partial and in-frame only. The data contain 290,000 or so clones, roughly nine tenths of them singletons. Material for sequencing was peripheral blood. Receptor source: a man between 18 and 35 years old with active or convalescent COVID-19.

This chain links TRBV6-5 with TRBJ2-1; D possibly corresponds to TRBD2 (6 bases). Germline CDR1 and CDR2: MNHEY and SVGAGI. The V and J ends lost 0 bases and 4 bases respectively, with 13 bases between them. The CDR3 runs 16 residues. Written as DNA, the CDR3 is TGTGCCAGCAGTTACTCAGGCGGGGTTCGTTACAATGAGCAGTTCTTC. Its translation: CASSYSGGVRYNEQFF.

V is TRBV6-5 and J is TRBJ1-1; the D is unclear. Per the germline V gene, CDR1 is MNHEY and CDR2 is SVGAGI. Trimming took off 7 bases at V and 8 bases at J, with 11 bases between the two ends. The CDR3 is made up of 11 amino acids. The CDR3 coding sequence is TGTGCCAGCACCTACGGGAGAGAAGCTTTCTTT. It encodes CASTYGREAFF.

The chain is built from TRBV13 and TRBJ1-1, with D perhaps TRBD1 (5 bases). V dropped 3 bases and J dropped 4 bases, with 9 bases sitting between them. This CDR3 comprises 13 residues. The germline gives CDR1 PRHDT, CDR2 FYEKMQ (reference sequence). The CDR3 nucleotides are TGTGCCAGCAGCTTGGGCAGGGCCACTGAAGCTTTCTTT. It encodes CASSLGRATEAFF.

This clone has more than one count but fewer than ten. The chain joins TRBV15 to TRBJ1-4; D remains unclear. V was trimmed by 3 bases and J by 8 bases, leaving 10 bases between them. Germline V gene sequence: CDR1 LNHNV, CDR2 YYDKDF (reference sequence). CDR3 length: 13 amino acids. The CDR3 spells CATSRVPSEKLFF. For the CDR3, the DNA is TGTGCCACCAGCAGGGTCCCTAGCGAAAAACTGTTTTTT.

The V gene is TRBV6-6, the J gene TRBJ2-7; 7 nucleotides align to TRBD2. V was clipped by 0 bases and J by 5 bases; unmatched bases: 10. There are 16 residues in the CDR3. The germline V gene has CDR1 MNHNY and CDR2 SVGAGI (reference sequence). The CDR3 here is CASSYSAGLEVHEQYF. CDR3 nucleotide sequence: TGTGCCAGCAGTTACTCGGCCGGACTAGAGGTCCACGAGCAGTACTTC.

This chain joins TRBV10-3 and TRBJ2-3; D is perhaps TRBD1 (5 bases). Germline CDR1 and CDR2: ENHRY and SYGVKD. With 4 bases removed from V and 4 bases from J, the gap between germline ends came to 9 bases. The CDR3 contains 13 residues. CDR3 sequence: CAISVMTADTQYF. CDR3 nucleotide sequence: TGTGCCATCAGTGTCATGACAGCAGATACGCAGTATTTT.

V and J are TRBV6-5 and TRBJ1-5, with D possibly matching TRBD1 (5 bases). This CDR3 region has 15 residues. Trimming stripped 5 bases from V and 6 bases from J, with 17 bases between. Per germline, CDR1 MNHEY and CDR2 SVGAGI. The CDR3 DNA is TGTGCCAGCAGTAGACAGTTCGACAGTTCTCAGCCCCAGCATTTT. It is translated as CASSRQFDSSQPQHF.

This chain joins TRBV2 and TRBJ1-2; D unresolved. The germline CDR1 and CDR2 sequences are SNHLY and FYNNEI. The CDR3 runs to 13 residues. Trimming removed 4 bases from V and 8 bases from J, with 14 bases in between. The CDR3 region is CASSVVGEGGYTF. The CDR3 DNA sequence: TGTGCCAGCAGTGTTGTTGGGGAGGGAGGCTACACCTTC.

This chain connects TRBV29-1 to TRBJ1-2; D not resolved. The CDR3 spans 12 residues. V lost 1 base, J lost 0 bases, and 3 bases lay in between. CDR1 SQVTM and CDR2 ANQGSEA come from the germline V gene. The CDR3 DNA reads TGCAGCGTTGAAGCAGCTAACTATGGCTACACCTTC. This translates into CSVEAANYGYTF.

The V call is TRBV4-1, the J call TRBJ2-3; D remains unclear. The CDR3 length is 14 residues. Germline V gene sequence: CDR1 MGHRA, CDR2 YSYEKL. V gave up 5 bases and J gave up 4 bases, with 13 bases separating them. The CDR3 bases are TGCGCCAGCAGCTATCTTACTCTAGCAGATACGCAGTATTTT. Amino acid sequence: CASSYLTLADTQYF.

The J gene is TRBJ2-1, the V gene TRBV9, with 7 bases lining up with TRBD2. The CDR3 is 16 amino acids. CDR1 is SGDLS, CDR2 YYNGEE, per germline. The junction had 5 bases not matched to a gene; V was cut back by 2 bases and J by 0 bases. CDR3 region: CASSVTSVSSYNEQFF. The CDR3 DNA is TGTGCCAGCAGCGTTACTAGCGTTAGCTCCTACAATGAGCAGTTCTTC.

The chain has TRBV18 and TRBJ1-5, with no clear D. The CDR3 has 13 amino acids. Germline CDR1 KGHSH, CDR2 LQKENI. The ends were cut back, 0 bases at V and 7 bases at J, with 7 bases in the middle. CDR3 in DNA: TGTGCCAGCTCACCACCCGGGGAGCAGCCCCAGCATTTT. It codes for CASSPPGEQPQHF.

Here the CDR3 reads CASRGSGRGLNYGYTF. CDR3 sequence (DNA): TGTGCCAGCAGGGGGAGTGGTCGGGGATTGAACTATGGCTACACCTTC. The chain has TRBV7-2 and TRBJ1-2; no reliable D call. This CDR3 region has 16 residues. Trimming took off 6 bases at V and 2 bases at J, with 19 bases between the two ends. The V gene's germline CDR1 is SGHTA and CDR2 FQGNSA.

This clone came up once. This CDR3 is CAARGGAAEAFF. CDR3 DNA sequence: TGTGCCGCGAGGGGGGGCGCCGCTGAAGCTTTCTTT. The chain joins TRBV2 to TRBJ1-1, with a possible D match to TRBD1 (6 bases). The CDR3 has 12 residues. The V end lost 11 bases, the J end lost 6 bases, and 16 bases lay between the germline ends. Germline CDR1 reads SNHLY; CDR2 reads FYNNEI.

V usage is TRBV6-5 and J usage is TRBJ1-5; maybe TRBD1 (5 bases). Germline loops: CDR1 MNHEY, CDR2 SVGAGI. This CDR3 is 14 amino acids long. Trimming pared 5 bases from V and 3 bases from J, leaving 11 bases between. The CDR3 loop reads CASSPQGNNQPQHF. The CDR3 coding sequence is TGTGCCAGCAGTCCTCAGGGTAACAATCAGCCCCAGCATTTT.

J is TRBJ1-1 and V is TRBV5-5; 9 bases map to TRBD1. The CDR3 runs 19 residues. V shed 6 bases, J shed 1 base, and the junction held 19 bases outside the gene matches. Germline values: CDR1 SGHKS, CDR2 YYEKEE (reference sequence). The CDR3 nucleotides read TGTGCCAGCACCGTCCAATCCGGGACAGGGATGGTTAGGAACACTGAAGCTTTCTTT. This codes for CASTVQSGTGMVRNTEAFF.

CDR3 amino acids: CASSWSGSDQETQYF. CDR3 coding DNA: TGTGCCAGCAGCTGGAGCGGGAGCGATCAAGAGACCCAGTACTTC. The chain has TRBV6-5 and TRBJ2-5; 8 bases are shared with TRBD2. Germline CDR1 reads MNHEY; CDR2 reads SVGAGI. With 6 bases clipped from V and 2 bases from J, the junction kept 8 bases outside the gene matches. This CDR3 contains 15 residues.

J is TRBJ1-1 and V is TRBV7-2; D is undetermined. Trimming took 0 bases from V and 3 from J, leaving 8 bases between them. Germline CDR1 SGHTA, CDR2 FQGNSA. CDR3 length equals 14 residues. The CDR3 region is CASSLAGFDTEAFF. The DNA for the CDR3 is TGTGCCAGCAGCTTAGCCGGGTTCGACACTGAAGCTTTCTTT.

This clone has only one observation. The chain combines TRBV6-1 with TRBJ2-7, with D maybe TRBD2 (6 bases). Germline CDR1 and CDR2: MNHNS and SASEGT. CDR3 length equals 15 residues. V lost 3 bases and J lost 5, with 17 bases in between. CDR3 DNA: TGTGCCAGCAGTGAGTTTGCGGGACTTCCCCACGAGCAGTACTTC. This sequence encodes CASSEFAGLPHEQYF.

In regard to this clone: Other DNA sequences within the sample encode an identical CDR3. The rearrangement links TRBV4-3 to TRBJ2-3; 7 bases are a match to TRBD1. CDR1 and CDR2 (germline): LGHNA, YSLEER. There are 13 residues in the CDR3. V dropped 3 bases and J dropped 5; count of bases not matched to a gene: 2. CDR3 sequence (DNA): TGCGCCAGCAGCCAGGACAGGTTAGATACGCAGTATTTT. Amino acid sequence: CASSQDRLDTQYF.

J is TRBJ2-7 and V is TRBV4-1; 13 nucleotides match TRBD2. Germline values: CDR1 MGHRA, CDR2 YSYEKL. The trim removed 2 bases at V and 1 base at J, leaving 14 bases unmatched. CDR3 length: 20 residues. CDR3 sequence reads: CASSQRVGTSGAGDSYEQYF. CDR3 bases: TGCGCCAGCAGCCAACGGGTTGGGACTAGCGGGGCTGGGGATTCCTACGAGCAGTACTTC.

The chain carries TRBV15 and TRBJ1-4; 7 bases are shared with TRBD1. J gave up 5 bases and V 4 bases, and 7 bases lay outside the gene matches. The CDR3 runs 15 residues. Per the germline V gene, CDR1 is LNHNV and CDR2 is YYDKDF (reference sequence). CDR3 protein: CATSTRTGPNEKLFF. The CDR3 coding sequence is TGTGCCACCAGCACCAGGACAGGACCAAATGAAAAACTGTTTTTT.

The rearrangement links TRBV6-5 to TRBJ1-1, with a weak D call TRBD1 (5 bases). Germline assignment: CDR1 MNHEY and CDR2 SVGAGI. Trimming cost V 0 bases and J 0 bases, with 11 bases left between them. This CDR3 comprises 16 residues. The CDR3 sequence: CASSYSTEELNTEAFF. In nucleotides, the CDR3 is TGTGCCAGCAGTTACTCGACAGAGGAGTTGAACACTGAAGCTTTCTTT.

This chain links TRBV18 with TRBJ2-7, with 7 bases aligning to TRBD1. The CDR3 spans 14 residues. Losses at the gene ends were 3 bases for V and 3 bases for J; bases not matched to a gene: 5. The V gene's germline CDR1 is KGHSH and CDR2 LQKENI. CDR3 sequence reads: CASSPRDSLYEQYF. DNA for the CDR3: TGTGCCAGCTCACCCCGGGACAGCCTCTACGAGCAGTACTTC.

The chain has TRBV3-1 (or the pseudogene TRBV3-2) and TRBJ2-1; 7 bases align to TRBD1. CDR3 length equals 13 residues. V dropped 3 bases and J dropped 16; count of bases not matched to a gene: 12. Per the germline V gene, CDR1 is LGHDT and CDR2 is YNNKEL (reference sequence). The CDR3 region has the DNA TGTGCCAGCAGCCAGTCGGGACAGTGGGGAATTTTCTTC. As protein: CASSQSGQWGIFF.